The 26 T cell receptor beta chains listed next were all sequenced from one sample in a study of graft-versus-host responses after intestinal transplantation. Sequencing was performed with immunoSEQ multiplex PCR; in TCRdb, only in-frame clones are kept and a portion is missing. The data show roughly 97,000 clones, around 90% seen once. The sample was PBMCs, taken around 450 days after intestinal transplant. These receptors originate from a human patient who received an intestinal transplant, so some T cells may come from the graft donor.

This chain links TRBV4-1 with TRBJ2-3; either TRBD1 or TRBD2 may fit D (5 bases each). The germline V gene encodes CDR1 MGHRA and CDR2 YSYEKL. The CDR3 is made up of 13 amino acids. V lost 3 bases and J lost 6, with 10 bases in between. The CDR3 DNA is TGCGCCAGCAGCCAGGGTTGGGGGGATACGCAGTATTTT. Protein sequence: CASSQGWGDTQYF.

This rearrangement joins TRBV5-1 to TRBJ1-5, with unresolved D. Trimming took off 5 bases at V and 9 bases at J, with 15 bases between the two ends. This CDR3 contains 13 residues. Germline values: CDR1 SGHRS, CDR2 YFSETQ. CDR3 bases: TGCGCCAGCAGTGAGGCTGCAGGTCGGCCCCAGCATTTT. Amino acids: CASSEAAGRPQHF.

This sequence joins TRBV5-4 and TRBJ1-1; D uncertain. This CDR3 has 15 residues. The germline V gene has CDR1 SGHNT and CDR2 YYREEE (reference sequence). With 3 bases removed from V and 5 bases from J, the gap between germline ends came to 17 bases. DNA of the CDR3: TGTGCCAGCAGCTCGGGTGGATCGGGAGGGACTGAAGCTTTCTTT. This sequence encodes CASSSGGSGGTEAFF.

The chain carries TRBV10-2 and TRBJ1-4; D perhaps matches TRBD1 (5 bases). This CDR3 has 16 amino acids. Trimming shortened V by 3 bases and J by 8 bases, and 19 bases separated the two germline ends. Germline CDR1 WSHSY, CDR2 SAAADI. The CDR3 region has the DNA TGCGCCAGCAGTGACCTACAGAGGGGAAGCTGGGAAAAACTGTTTTTT. Its protein is CASSDLQRGSWEKLFF.

The V call is TRBV7-9, the J call TRBJ2-2, with D uncertain. With 0 bases removed from V and 7 bases from J, the gap between germline ends came to 0 bases. The CDR3 length is 11 residues. In germline, CDR1 is SEHNR, CDR2 FQNEAQ (reference sequence). DNA of the CDR3: TGTGCCAGCAGCTTAGCCGGGGAGCTGTTTTTT. Its protein is CASSLAGELFF.

The CDR3 DNA sequence: TGTGCCAGCTCACCATTCGGCTCGAGCTCCTACAATGAGCAGTTCTTC. Protein sequence: CASSPFGSSSYNEQFF. The V and J genes are TRBV18 and TRBJ2-1; D call uncertain. The V gene lost 2 bases and the J gene lost 0 bases, with 11 bases spanning the gap. Per germline, CDR1 KGHSH and CDR2 LQKENI. This CDR3 comprises 16 residues.

In DNA, the CDR3 is TGTGCCAGCAGCGTCAGCGGGGGTCCCTACGAGCAGTACTTC. The encoded protein is CASSVSGGPYEQYF. This chain joins TRBV7-9 and TRBJ2-7; 8 bases fit TRBD2. This CDR3 region has 14 residues. Looked up from germline, CDR1 is SEHNR and CDR2 is FQNEAQ (reference sequence). V was pared by 5 bases and J by 2 bases, with 5 bases of the junction left unmatched.

V usage is TRBV20-1 and J usage is TRBJ1-2; D gene ambiguous. The CDR3 runs to 11 residues. V lost 6 bases and J 4 bases, leaving 9 bases between the germline ends. From germline, CDR1 is DFQATT and CDR2 SNEGSKA (reference sequence). CDR3: CSAESPYGYTF. The CDR3 DNA reads as TGCAGTGCCGAGTCCCCCTATGGCTACACCTTC.

This chain joins TRBV7-9 and TRBJ1-2; D unclear. The CDR3 loop spans 12 amino acids. CDR1 and CDR2 (germline): SEHNR, FQNEAQ (reference sequence). Trimming cost V 2 bases and J 5 bases, with 6 bases left between them. DNA for the CDR3: TGTGCCAGCAGCTTATACCCTTATGGCTACACCTTC. This sequence encodes CASSLYPYGYTF.

The chain employs TRBV4-1 and TRBJ2-1; TRBD1 might be the D (7 bases). The CDR3 contains 17 residues. V was pared by 5 bases and J by 4 bases, with 21 bases between. The V gene's germline CDR1 is MGHRA and CDR2 YSYEKL. The chain's CDR3 is CASSVSGGRGRYNEQFF. The CDR3 nucleotides read TGCGCCAGCAGCGTAAGCGGAGGCAGGGGGAGGTACAATGAGCAGTTCTTC.

The chain uses TRBV11-2 and TRBJ2-7; tentative D call: TRBD1 (7 bases). This CDR3 has 14 residues. V shed 6 bases and J shed 6 bases, with 18 bases lying between them. Per the germline V gene, CDR1 is SGHAT and CDR2 is FQNNGV. CDR3 residues: CASSPQGGRIEQYF. CDR3 DNA sequence: TGTGCCAGCAGTCCCCAGGGGGGCCGGATCGAGCAGTACTTC.

The CDR3 sequence is CASSFGQGHQPQHF. The DNA for the CDR3 is TGTGCCAGCAGTTTTGGACAGGGCCATCAGCCCCAGCATTTT. J is TRBJ1-5 and V is TRBV27, with 8 bases matching TRBD1. Germline V gives CDR1 MNHEY, CDR2 SMNVEV (reference sequence). This CDR3 region has 14 residues. V trimming: 3 bases; J trimming: 5 bases; junction bases outside the gene matches: 3.

The chain couples TRBV10-1 to TRBJ1-6; D gene unclear. CDR1 is WNHNN and CDR2 is SYGVQD in the germline V gene (reference sequence). The CDR3 consists of 13 residues. Trimming left V 4 bases short and J 3 bases short, with 4 bases between. In nucleotides, the CDR3 is TGCGCCAGCAGTGCCAACTATAATTCACCCCTCCACTTT. Translation gives CASSANYNSPLHF.

The CDR3 is CAIASHGSQAEDEQFF. The DNA for the CDR3 is TGTGCCATCGCGTCCCATGGTAGCCAGGCGGAGGATGAGCAGTTCTTC. This chain joins TRBV10-3 and TRBJ2-1; D might be TRBD2 (5 bases). This CDR3 has 16 residues. V lost 8 bases to trimming and J lost 8 bases, with 25 bases between them. The germline V gene has CDR1 ENHRY and CDR2 SYGVKD.

The chain joins TRBV7-2 to TRBJ2-5, with TRBD2 identical over 9 bases. J gave up 5 bases and V 5 bases, and 18 bases lay outside the gene matches. Germline-derived CDR1 and CDR2 are SGHTA and FQGNSA. The CDR3 has 18 residues. CDR3 DNA sequence: TGTGCCAGCAGCCCCGGCCCCTGGCTAGCGGGGCACGGGGAGACCCAGTACTTC. Translation: CASSPGPWLAGHGETQYF. Full variable domain (outside the CDR3, taken from reference TRBV7-2 and TRBJ2-5): GAGVSQSPSNKVTEKGKDVELRCDPISGHTALYWYRQSLGQGLEFLIYFQGNSAPDKSGLPSDRFSAERTGGSVSTLTIQRTQQEDSAVYLCASSPGPWLAGHGETQYFGPGTRLLVL.

V gene TRBV10-3 combines with J gene TRBJ2-3, with a weak D call TRBD1 (5 bases). This CDR3 is built from 12 residues. Trimming took 7 bases from V and 3 from J, leaving 8 bases between them. Germline CDR1 ENHRY, CDR2 SYGVKD. The CDR3 DNA follows: TGTGCCATCACCCCAGGGACAGATACGCAGTATTTT. This translates into CAITPGTDTQYF.

The rearrangement joins TRBV5-1 to TRBJ2-2; maybe TRBD1 (6 bases). V was trimmed by 2 bases and J by 2 bases, leaving 10 bases between them. Germline values: CDR1 SGHRS, CDR2 YFSETQ. CDR3 size: 15 residues. Written as DNA, the CDR3 is TGCGCCAGCAGCTTCTCCGGGACAAACACCGGGGAGCTGTTTTTT. It yields the protein CASSFSGTNTGELFF. Full variable domain (rest looked up from reference TRBV5-1 and TRBJ2-2): KAGVTQTPRYLIKTRGQQVTLSCSPISGHRSVSWYQQTPGQGLQFLFEYFSETQRNKGNFPGRFSGRQFSNSRSEMNVSTLELGDSALYLCASSFSGTNTGELFFGEGSRLTVL.

This chain connects TRBV7-2 to TRBJ1-1; 11 bases agree with TRBD1. The ends lost 11 bases at V and 7 bases at J; junction bases unmatched: 9. Looked up from germline, CDR1 is SGHTA and CDR2 is FQGNSA. There are 13 residues in the CDR3. The CDR3, as DNA: TGTGCCGGAACGTGGACAGGGGGCTTTGAAGCTTTCTTT. It specifies CAGTWTGGFEAFF.

The V gene is TRBV9, the J gene TRBJ2-2; no clear D. The germline V gene encodes CDR1 SGDLS and CDR2 YYNGEE. CDR3 size: 15 residues. V was trimmed by 4 bases and J by 6 bases, leaving 16 bases between them. The CDR3 nucleotides are TGTGCCAGCAGCCCTCGCATCAATTGGGCCGGGGAGCTGTTTTTT. Protein: CASSPRINWAGELFF.

This chain links TRBV19 with TRBJ1-5; a possible D gene is TRBD1 (6 bases). CDR1 LNHDA and CDR2 SQIVND come from the germline V gene (reference sequence). The V gene lost 4 bases and the J gene lost 11 bases, with 24 bases spanning the gap. The CDR3 is 16 residues long. The DNA of the CDR3 is TGTGCCAGTAGTACCGGGGGGGGGACAAGGTTTCCAACCCAGCATTTT. It codes for CASSTGGGTRFPTQHF.

This sequence joins TRBV2 and TRBJ2-3, with 9 bases that match TRBD2. The V segment lost 2 bases and the J segment 1 base; nucleotides outside the gene matches: 4. This CDR3 has 16 residues. The germline V gene has CDR1 SNHLY and CDR2 FYNNEI. DNA of the CDR3: TGTGCCAGCAGTGAATGGGCTAGCGGGGGCACAGATACGCAGTATTTT. Its translation: CASSEWASGGTDTQYF.

This clone was observed a single time. The chain recombines TRBV5-6 with TRBJ2-1; D gene ambiguous. The CDR3 is made up of 13 amino acids. Germline lookup yields CDR1 SGHDT and CDR2 YYEEEE. The V gene lost 4 bases and the J gene lost 6 bases, with 11 bases spanning the gap. The CDR3 DNA reads as TGTGCCAGCAGCAGATCGACATTCAATGAGCAGTTCTTC. As protein: CASSRSTFNEQFF.

V and J are TRBV10-1 and TRBJ1-1; possibly TRBD1 for D (6 bases). V was cut by 0 bases and J by 1 base, with 18 bases left in between. Germline V lookup: CDR1 WNHNN, CDR2 SYGVQD (reference sequence). CDR3 length: 18 amino acids. The CDR3 nucleotides are TGCGCCAGCAGTGAGTCGTCGGGGGGCCTAGGCTGGAACACTGAAGCTTTCTTT. It translates to CASSESSGGLGWNTEAFF.

This clone has just one count. The rearrangement joins TRBV9 to TRBJ1-4, with 8 bases aligning to TRBD1. Trimming cost V 4 bases and J 12 bases; bases outside gene matches: 5. Germline-derived CDR1 and CDR2 are SGDLS and YYNGEE. The CDR3 has 12 amino acids. Here the CDR3 reads CASSPGQGQLFF. CDR3 in DNA: TGTGCCAGCAGCCCCGGACAGGGCCAACTGTTTTTT. Variable domain in full (rest from reference TRBV9 and TRBJ1-4): DSGVTQTPKHLITATGQRVTLRCSPRSGDLSVYWYQQSLDQGLQFLIQYYNGEERAKGNILERFSAQQFPDLHSELNLSSLELGDSALYFCASSPGQGQLFFGSGTQLSVL.

CDR3 coding DNA: TGTGCCAGCAGCGTAGATCTAGCGGGGGGTAGCAATGAGCAGTTCTTC. This encodes CASSVDLAGGSNEQFF. The chain links TRBV9 to TRBJ2-1; 11 bases line up with TRBD2. This CDR3 contains 16 residues. Germline-derived CDR1 and CDR2 are SGDLS and YYNGEE. The V segment lost 0 bases and the J segment 6 bases; nucleotides outside the gene matches: 5.

The J gene is TRBJ2-7, the V gene TRBV18; D remains ambiguous. The CDR3 extends over 12 amino acids. The V end was cut by 5 bases, the J end by 6 bases, with 11 bases between. Germline assignment: CDR1 KGHSH and CDR2 LQKENI. Written as DNA, the CDR3 is TGTGCCAGCTCAGACGGTTGGGGCGAGCAGTACTTC. Protein product: CASSDGWGEQYF.